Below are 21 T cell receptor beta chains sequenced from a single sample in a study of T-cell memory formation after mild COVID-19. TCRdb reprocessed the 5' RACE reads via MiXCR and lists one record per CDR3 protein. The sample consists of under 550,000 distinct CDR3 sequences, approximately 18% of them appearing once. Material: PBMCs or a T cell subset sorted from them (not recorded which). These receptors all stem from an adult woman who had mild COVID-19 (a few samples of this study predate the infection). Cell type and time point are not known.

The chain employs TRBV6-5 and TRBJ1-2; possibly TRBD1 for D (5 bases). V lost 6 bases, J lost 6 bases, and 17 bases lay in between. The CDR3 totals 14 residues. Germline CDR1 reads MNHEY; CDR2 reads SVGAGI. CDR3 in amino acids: CASSPEWGVDGYTF. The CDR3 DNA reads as TGTGCCAGCAGCCCCGAGTGGGGGGTTGATGGCTACACCTTC.

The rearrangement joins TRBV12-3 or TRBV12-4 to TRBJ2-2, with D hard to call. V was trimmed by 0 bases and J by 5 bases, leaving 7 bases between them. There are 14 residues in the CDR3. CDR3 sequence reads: CASSLAQQTGELFF. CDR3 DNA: TGTGCCAGCAGTTTAGCGCAACAGACCGGGGAGCTGTTTTTT.

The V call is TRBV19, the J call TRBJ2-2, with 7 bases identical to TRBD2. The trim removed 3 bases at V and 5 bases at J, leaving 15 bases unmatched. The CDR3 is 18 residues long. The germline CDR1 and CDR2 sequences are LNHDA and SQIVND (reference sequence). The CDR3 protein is CASSMNLVGDYTTGELFF. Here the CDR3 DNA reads TGTGCCAGTAGTATGAATTTAGTCGGGGACTATACAACCGGGGAGCTGTTTTTT. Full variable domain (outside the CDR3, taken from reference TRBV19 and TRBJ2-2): DGGITQSPKYLFRKEGQNVTLSCEQNLNHDAMYWYRQDPGQGLRLIYYSQIVNDFQKGDIAEGYSVSREKKESFPLTVTSAQKNPTAFYLCASSMNLVGDYTTGELFFGEGSRLTVL.

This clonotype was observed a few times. CDR3 in DNA: TGTGCCAGCAGTGCTAGCGGGGCCAGCTCCTACGAGCAGTACTTC. It specifies CASSASGASSYEQYF. V is TRBV6-1 and J is TRBJ2-7, with TRBD2 matching over 9 bases. There are 15 residues in the CDR3. Germline loops: CDR1 MNHNS, CDR2 SASEGT. J was trimmed by 0 bases and V by 4 bases; bases with no gene match: 4.

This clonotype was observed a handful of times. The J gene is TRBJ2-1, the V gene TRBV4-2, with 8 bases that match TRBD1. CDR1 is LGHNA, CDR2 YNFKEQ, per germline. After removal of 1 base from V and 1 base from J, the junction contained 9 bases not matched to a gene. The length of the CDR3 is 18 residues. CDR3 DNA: TGTGCCAGCAGCCAAGGCCTAACCCGGACAGGGTCCTACAATGAGCAGTTCTTC. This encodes CASSQGLTRTGSYNEQFF.

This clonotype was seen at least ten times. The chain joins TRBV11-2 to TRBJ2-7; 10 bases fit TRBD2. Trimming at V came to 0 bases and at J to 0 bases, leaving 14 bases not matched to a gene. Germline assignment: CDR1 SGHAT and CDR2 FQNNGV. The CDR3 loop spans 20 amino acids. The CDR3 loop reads CASSLEIGLAGVPSSYEQYF. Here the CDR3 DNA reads TGTGCCAGCAGCTTAGAGATAGGGCTAGCGGGAGTCCCGTCCTCCTACGAGCAGTACTTC.

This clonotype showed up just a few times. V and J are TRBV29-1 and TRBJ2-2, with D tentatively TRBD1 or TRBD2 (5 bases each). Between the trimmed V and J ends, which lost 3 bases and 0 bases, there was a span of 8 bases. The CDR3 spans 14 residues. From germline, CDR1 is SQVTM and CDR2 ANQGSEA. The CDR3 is CSVDGATNTGELFF. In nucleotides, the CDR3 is TGCAGCGTTGACGGGGCTACGAACACCGGGGAGCTGTTTTTT.

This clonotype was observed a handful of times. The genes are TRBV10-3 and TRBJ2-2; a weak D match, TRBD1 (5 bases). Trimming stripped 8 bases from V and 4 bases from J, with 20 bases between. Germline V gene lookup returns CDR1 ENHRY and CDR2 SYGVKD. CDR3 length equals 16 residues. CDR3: CAILTTDSTFTGELFF. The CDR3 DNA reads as TGTGCCATCCTGACGACAGACTCAACTTTCACCGGGGAGCTGTTTTTT.

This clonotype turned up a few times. The CDR3: CASSLERDGTYEQYF. Written as DNA, the CDR3 is TGTGCCAGCAGTTTGGAACGAGACGGTACCTACGAGCAGTACTTC. This chain uses TRBV12-3 or TRBV12-4 with TRBJ2-7; no clear D. The CDR3 has 15 residues. V was shortened by 3 bases and J by 2 bases, with 14 bases between the two germline ends.

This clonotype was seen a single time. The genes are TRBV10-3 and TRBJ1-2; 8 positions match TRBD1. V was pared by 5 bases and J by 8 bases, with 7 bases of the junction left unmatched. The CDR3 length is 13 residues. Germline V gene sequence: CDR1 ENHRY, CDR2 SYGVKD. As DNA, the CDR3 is TGTGCCATCAGTCGGCTACAGGGGGACGGCTACACCTTC. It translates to CAISRLQGDGYTF.

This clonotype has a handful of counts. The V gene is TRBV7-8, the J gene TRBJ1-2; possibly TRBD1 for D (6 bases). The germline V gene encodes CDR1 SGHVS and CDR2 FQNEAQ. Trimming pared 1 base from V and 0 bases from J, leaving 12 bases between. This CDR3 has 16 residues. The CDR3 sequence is CASSLGTGPANYGYTF. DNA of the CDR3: TGTGCCAGCAGCTTAGGAACAGGGCCAGCTAACTATGGCTACACCTTC.

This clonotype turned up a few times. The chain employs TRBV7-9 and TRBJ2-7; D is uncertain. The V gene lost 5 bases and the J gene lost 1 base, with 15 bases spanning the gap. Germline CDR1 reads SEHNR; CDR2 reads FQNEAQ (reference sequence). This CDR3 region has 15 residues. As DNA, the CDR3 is TGTGCCAGCAGCCCGAAGACGGATCCATCCTACGAGCAGTACTTC. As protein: CASSPKTDPSYEQYF.

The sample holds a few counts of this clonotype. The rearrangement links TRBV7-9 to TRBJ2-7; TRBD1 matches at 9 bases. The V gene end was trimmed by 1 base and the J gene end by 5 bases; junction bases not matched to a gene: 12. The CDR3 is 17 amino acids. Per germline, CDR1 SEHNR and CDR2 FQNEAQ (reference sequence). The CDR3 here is CASSLGPLGTGLNEQYF. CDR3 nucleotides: TGTGCCAGCAGCTTAGGACCTCTGGGGACAGGGCTCAACGAGCAGTACTTC.

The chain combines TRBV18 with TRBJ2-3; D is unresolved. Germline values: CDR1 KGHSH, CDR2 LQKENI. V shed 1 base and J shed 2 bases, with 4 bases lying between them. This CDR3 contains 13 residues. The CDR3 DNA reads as TGTGCCAGCTCACCACGGAACACAGATACGCAGTATTTT. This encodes CASSPRNTDTQYF. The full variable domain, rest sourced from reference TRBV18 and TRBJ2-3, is NAGVMQNPRHLVRRRGQEARLRCSPMKGHSHVYWYRQLPEEGLKFMVYLQKENIIDESGMPKERFSAEFPKEGPSILRIQQVVRGDSAAYFCASSPRNTDTQYFGPGTRLTVL.

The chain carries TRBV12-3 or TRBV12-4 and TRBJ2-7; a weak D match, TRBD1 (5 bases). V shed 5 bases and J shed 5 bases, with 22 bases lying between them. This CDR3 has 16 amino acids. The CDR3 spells CASSGRRTKSAHEQYF. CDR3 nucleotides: TGTGCCAGCAGTGGGCGCCGGACAAAATCGGCCCACGAGCAGTACTTC.

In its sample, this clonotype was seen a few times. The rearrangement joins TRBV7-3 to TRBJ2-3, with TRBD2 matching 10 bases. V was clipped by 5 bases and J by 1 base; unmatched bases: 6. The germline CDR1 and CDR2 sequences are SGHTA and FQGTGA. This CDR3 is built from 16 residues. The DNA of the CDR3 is TGTGCCAGCAGCCCGCAGCGGGGGGGCCGCACAGATACGCAGTATTTT. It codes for CASSPQRGGRTDTQYF.

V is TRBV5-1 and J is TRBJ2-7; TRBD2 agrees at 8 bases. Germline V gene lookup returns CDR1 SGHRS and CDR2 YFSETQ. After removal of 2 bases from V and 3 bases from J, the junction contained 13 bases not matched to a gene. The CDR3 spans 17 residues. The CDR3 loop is CASSLGLADITYYEQYF. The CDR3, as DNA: TGCGCCAGCAGCTTAGGACTAGCAGACATCACGTACTACGAGCAGTACTTC. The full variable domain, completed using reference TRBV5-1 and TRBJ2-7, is KAGVTQTPRYLIKTRGQQVTLSCSPISGHRSVSWYQQTPGQGLQFLFEYFSETQRNKGNFPGRFSGRQFSNSRSEMNVSTLELGDSALYLCASSLGLADITYYEQYFGPGTRLTVT.

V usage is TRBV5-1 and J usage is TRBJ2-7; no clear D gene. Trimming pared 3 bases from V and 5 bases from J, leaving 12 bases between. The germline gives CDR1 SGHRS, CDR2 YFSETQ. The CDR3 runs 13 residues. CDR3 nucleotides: TGCGCCAGCAGCTCCCCGACAAAGCACGAGCAGTACTTC. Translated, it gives CASSSPTKHEQYF.

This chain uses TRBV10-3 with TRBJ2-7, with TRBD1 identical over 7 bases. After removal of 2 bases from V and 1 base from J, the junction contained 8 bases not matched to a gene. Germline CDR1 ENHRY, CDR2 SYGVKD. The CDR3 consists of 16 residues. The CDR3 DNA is TGTGCCATCAGTGAGGAGGGGGCCAGGGGGTCCTACGAGCAGTACTTC. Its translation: CAISEEGARGSYEQYF.

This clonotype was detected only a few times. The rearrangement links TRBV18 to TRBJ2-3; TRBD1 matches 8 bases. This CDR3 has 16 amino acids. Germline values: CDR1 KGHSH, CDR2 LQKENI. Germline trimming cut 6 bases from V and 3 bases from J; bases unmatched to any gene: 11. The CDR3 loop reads CASSTSAGQETDTQYF. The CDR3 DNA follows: TGTGCCAGCTCCACCAGTGCGGGACAGGAGACAGATACGCAGTATTTT.

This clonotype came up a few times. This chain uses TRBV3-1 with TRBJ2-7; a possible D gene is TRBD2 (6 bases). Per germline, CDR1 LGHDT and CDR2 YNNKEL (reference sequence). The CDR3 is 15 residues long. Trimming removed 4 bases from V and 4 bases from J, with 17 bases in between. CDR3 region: CASSRGTVPWYEQYF. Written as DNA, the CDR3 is TGTGCCAGCAGCCGGGGGACTGTACCTTGGTACGAGCAGTACTTC.